This TCR beta chain was observed in a study of cytomegalovirus exposure and HLA in healthy donors. Points on this clone: Its target is unknown.

60 Vbeta and 13 Jbeta primers were used in PCR. This table comes from immunoSEQ multiplex PCR, and its TCRdb copy is limited to in-frame clones, with some not included. Its table records around 70,000 clones. General observations from the study: Most TCR sequences were seen very rarely across donors, but some public TCRs occurred in many.

The sequencing sample was made of PBMCs. The sequence came from a female donor in good health and CMV-seropositive.

The CDR3 is CASSRGQGTGYTF. The DNA for the CDR3 is TGTGCCAGTAGTAGGGGACAGGGGACTGGCTACACCTTC. The chain has TRBV19 and TRBJ1-2; 10 positions match TRBD1. The CDR3 covers 13 residues. V shed 4 bases, J shed 7 bases, and the junction held 3 bases outside the gene matches. CDR1 LNHDA and CDR2 SQIVND come from the germline V gene (reference sequence).